Listed here are 9 T cell receptor beta chains from one sample, sequenced in a study of Graves' ophthalmopathy and Graves' hyperthyroidism. RNA transcripts provided the template for amplifying TCR beta CDR3 regions. First-round RT-PCR employed HTBI primers, with a second-round multiplex PCR after it. TCRdb recomputed calls from the multiplex PCR reads with MiXCR, one row per CDR3 protein. Of about 620,000 distinct CDR3 sequences detected, roughly 20% appear once; the ten largest clones hold more than 5.5%. The source material was peripheral blood. These receptors all stem from a woman younger than 35 with stable Graves' hyperthyroidism. Some clones in this sample may be carry-over from other donors' samples.

This clonotype appeared many times. This chain uses TRBV6-1 with TRBJ1-2; weak D call: TRBD1 (6 bases). From germline, CDR1 is MNHNS and CDR2 SASEGT. The CDR3 contains 13 residues. Between the trimmed V and J ends, which lost 6 bases and 2 bases, there was a span of 10 bases. DNA for the CDR3: TGTGCCAGCAGAACCACAGGGAACTATGGCTACACCTTC. This codes for CASRTTGNYGYTF.

Comment on this clonotype: At one boundary the junction diverges from the germline segment, which might be a read error. The rearrangement uses TRBV6-5 and TRBJ2-7; 7 bases match TRBD2. This CDR3 is built from 15 residues. Germline V CDR1 and CDR2: MNHEY, SVGAGI. The CDR3, as DNA: TGTGCCAGCAGTTACTCCTCGGGGGAGGGCCGCGAGCAGTACTTT. As protein: CASSYSSGEGREQYF.

The chain carries TRBV7-8 and TRBJ2-7; D is ambiguous. V was shortened by 5 bases and J by 0 bases, with 11 bases between the two germline ends. The CDR3 has 14 amino acids. The germline gives CDR1 SGHVS, CDR2 FQNEAQ. CDR3 nucleotides: TGTGCCAGCAGCCGGGCACTTAGCTCCTACGAGCAGTACTTC. Its translation: CASSRALSSYEQYF.

This clonotype was observed at least ten times. The chain uses TRBV28 and TRBJ1-5; 7 positions agree with TRBD1. The V gene end was trimmed by 5 bases and the J gene end by 1 base; junction bases not matched to a gene: 11. The germline gives CDR1 MDHEN, CDR2 SYDVKM. CDR3 length: 17 amino acids. As DNA, the CDR3 is TGTGCCAGCAGTAATCCCTGGACAGGAATAAGCAATCAGCCCCAGCATTTT. Residues: CASSNPWTGISNQPQHF.

The gene calls are TRBV29-1 and TRBJ2-5; a weak D match, TRBD2 (6 bases). The CDR3 is 15 amino acids. CDR1 and CDR2 (germline): SQVTM, ANQGSEA. Deletions cut 4 bases from V and 4 bases from J, with 19 bases between. The CDR3 here is CSVVWRGVVGETQYF. The CDR3 bases are TGCAGCGTTGTGTGGCGGGGAGTAGTTGGAGAGACCCAGTACTTC.

V gene TRBV12-3 or TRBV12-4 combines with J gene TRBJ2-5; a possible D gene is TRBD1 (7 bases). V was trimmed by 3 bases and J by 5 bases, leaving 22 bases between them. There are 17 residues in the CDR3. CDR3 sequence reads: CASSLASQDAGGETQYF. CDR3 bases: TGTGCCAGCAGTTTGGCCTCACAGGATGCAGGGGGGGAGACCCAGTACTTC.

This clonotype was counted at least ten times. The rearrangement joins TRBV20-1 to TRBJ1-1, with 8 bases lining up with TRBD1. CDR3 size: 15 residues. Germline assignment: CDR1 DFQATT and CDR2 SNEGSKA (reference sequence). V was clipped by 1 base and J by 4 bases; unmatched bases: 8. The CDR3 loop reads CSARVPGGASTEAFF. DNA for the CDR3: TGCAGTGCTAGAGTGCCAGGGGGCGCGAGCACTGAAGCTTTCTTT.

The chain's CDR3 is CASSLCAGLLFCEQYF. CDR3 in DNA: TGTGCCAGCAGTTTATGTGCGGGCCTGCTATTCTGCGAGCAGTACTTC. The V and J genes are TRBV28 and TRBJ2-7, with a possible D match to TRBD2 (5 bases). Germline CDR1 reads MDHEN; CDR2 reads SYDVKM. CDR3 length: 16 residues. V lost 0 bases and J 6 bases, leaving 18 bases between the germline ends.

For this clonotype: Being one base from a much bigger clone, this may be a read error. The rearrangement links TRBV27 to TRBJ2-5, with D possibly being TRBD2 (6 bases). Germline values: CDR1 MNHEY, CDR2 SMNVEV (reference sequence). There are 16 residues in the CDR3. The chain's CDR3 is CASSLLGGPTGETQDF. In nucleotides, the CDR3 is TGTGCCAGCTCCCTCCTGGGGGGTCCCACGGGGGAGACCCAGGACTTC.